This entry concerns a single T cell receptor beta chain. Its antigen remains undetermined. Base qualities are missing; no much larger clone stands one base away. The 39 donors, aged about 6 to 100 years, were systemically healthy Caucasian individuals from Russia. Each donor gave ten milliliters of peripheral blood, collected into EDTA-treated Vacutainer tubes. Ficoll-Paque density-gradient centrifugation was used to isolate PBMCs, with at least 6.5 million per sample. Total RNA was extracted from PBMCs with Trizol reagent, with at least 6 micrograms obtained per sample. Naive CD45RAhigh/CD27high T cell percentages were measured by flow cytometry on a PBMC aliquot from every donor. The sample belongs to a study of blood T cells in healthy people across ages (dated by TCRdb to about 2015). About the full investigation: In model experiments, roughly one uniquely barcoded TCR beta cDNA molecule per two T cells was captured by template switching. To avoid experimental bias, donors of different ages were spread randomly across the sequencing lanes. Using deep sequencing normalized with unique cDNA molecular identifiers, the study measured how TCR beta repertoire diversity changes with age. The donors were split into four age groups: young (average about 15 years), middle-aged (roughly 39), aged (roughly 65) and long-lived (82). Using the same blood draw, the study looked at two additional independent replicas of 1 million unique cDNA reads for two donors, one aged 18 to 30 and the other aged 80 or older.

To prepare the library, 5' RACE was applied. Sequencing instrument: Illumina HiSeq 2500. The second PCR ran for about 7 to 11 cycles and used a J-beta primer mix along with a sample-barcoded 5' primer. A unique molecular identifier was introduced onto each TCR beta cDNA molecule by a template-switch 5' adaptor carrying 12 random nucleotides. Each sample yielded at least 3 million CDR3-containing paired-end reads. The Mint cDNA synthesis kit, primed by a TRBC-specific oligonucleotide, was used to synthesize first-strand cDNA from all RNA. After uracil-DNA glycosylase treatment, a first 18-cycle PCR used universal primers M1SS and BC2_uni_R on all cDNA. The authors processed their data as follows. For normalization, 1 million high-quality reads were randomly selected from each sample, with every read carrying a distinct molecular identifier. Reads with shared molecular identifiers were discarded instead of being binned into consensus sequences. CDR3 identification, clonotype clustering and error correction used MiTCR with a Q25 quality threshold and the strictest error-elimination algorithm. Lower-bound total TCR beta diversity was estimated with a nonparametric unseen species model using Euler transformation. The raw public reads went through TCRdb reprocessing: fastp at Q25, MiXCR clone calling, in-frame beta chains kept. Entries that share a CDR3 protein sequence are merged under the most common genes and DNA. The V and J calls come from TCRdb's annotation, not from the publication. The sample table lists about 940,000 distinct CDR3 sequences, roughly 50% of them with a count of one. Under 15% of the sample is taken by the ten largest.

The CDR3, cysteine through phenylalanine, is 10 amino acids long. Solely the CDR3 DNA is kept, with 30 bases framed from the first base. Trimming accounts for 7 bases at V and 6 bases at J, while the number of junction bases matched to no gene is 2. CDR1 and CDR2 are drawn from the germline V gene (reference sequence): GTSNPN, SVGIG. What the work shows at the level of the full study, not this receptor alone: Because donor CMV infection status was unknown, age-related changes in expanded clonotypes were potentially confounded. Estimates of total diversity based on one million sequenced T cells were regarded as lower bounds and as underestimates. Bulk unsorted PBMC profiling prevented conclusive comparison of naive and antigen-experienced compartments. Compared with the aged group, more naive CD4+ T cells, fewer expanded clones and increased TCR diversity were shown by the long-lived group, suggesting age selection. A strong correlation was found between observed TCR beta diversity and the percentage of naive T cells measured by flow cytometry. As age increased, observed TCR beta diversity per million T cells dropped in a roughly linear way, and a significant reduction was already evident by age 40.

The chain is encoded by TRBV30 joined to TRBJ1-2; 7 of the junction bases match TRBD1. The clonotype originates from a man aged 30 to 39 in good health. The sample consisted of blood. In nucleotide form, the sequence is TGTGCCTCGACAGGGAATGGCTACACCTTC. It codes for CASTGNGYTF.